One sample yielded the 9 T cell receptor beta chains listed below, sequenced in a study of cytomegalovirus exposure and HLA in healthy donors. Primers for the PCR totalled 60 Vbeta and 13 Jbeta. Sequenced by immunoSEQ multiplex PCR; TCRdb stores in-frame clones only, minus some. The sample consists of about 120,000 clones, 8% to 10% of them appearing once. The sequenced sample consisted of PBMCs. All receptors derive from a man aged 30 to 39 in good health and CMV-seronegative.

The V and J genes are TRBV30 and TRBJ2-6; TRBD2 might be the D (5 bases). The V end lost 3 bases, the J end lost 0 bases, and 15 bases lay between the germline ends. Germline CDR1 and CDR2: GTSNPN and SVGIG (reference sequence). The CDR3 runs to 17 residues. Here the CDR3 DNA reads TGTGCCTGGAGACATTACTCGGGAAACTCTGGGGCCAACGTCCTGACTTTC. Its protein is CAWRHYSGNSGANVLTF.

The J gene is TRBJ2-7, the V gene TRBV5-1; D gene unclear. This CDR3 is 14 amino acids long. V was pared by 1 base and J by 0 bases, with 8 bases between. Per the germline V gene, CDR1 is SGHRS and CDR2 is YFSETQ. CDR3 loop: CASSLYSNSYEQYF. CDR3 nucleotide sequence: TGCGCCAGCAGCTTGTACAGTAACTCCTACGAGCAGTACTTC.

This clone was seen a few times. The chain couples TRBV15 to TRBJ2-7; 8 nucleotides align to TRBD1. The trim removed 5 bases at V and 3 bases at J, leaving 6 bases unmatched. This CDR3 contains 14 residues. Germline assignment: CDR1 LNHNV and CDR2 YYDKDF (reference sequence). The chain's CDR3 is CATSGGQEIYEQYF. The CDR3 DNA is TGTGCCACCAGCGGGGGACAGGAGATCTACGAGCAGTACTTC.

In this sample, this clone turned up a few times. The chain is built from TRBV11-1 and TRBJ1-2; D ambiguous. Trimming stripped 5 bases from V and 4 bases from J, with 11 bases between. The CDR3 consists of 13 residues. Germline CDR1 and CDR2: SGHAT and FQDESV (reference sequence). CDR3 nucleotides: TGTGCCAGCAGCCTTGACGGAGGCTATGGCTACACCTTC. This gives the protein CASSLDGGYGYTF.

The chain links TRBV5-1 to TRBJ1-1, with TRBD1 identical over 9 bases. This CDR3 has 16 residues. Germline V gives CDR1 SGHRS, CDR2 YFSETQ. V gave up 4 bases and J gave up 1 base; unmatched junction bases: 8. The CDR3 is CASSPRQGETNTEAFF. The CDR3 nucleotides read TGCGCCAGCAGCCCCCGACAGGGGGAGACGAACACTGAAGCTTTCTTT.

The chain joins TRBV9 to TRBJ2-2; TRBD1 might be the D (5 bases). The CDR3 has 15 amino acids. CDR1 SGDLS and CDR2 YYNGEE come from the germline V gene. V lost 5 bases, J lost 3 bases, and 14 bases lay in between. CDR3 sequence: CASRSGRVDTGELFF. CDR3 in DNA: TGTGCCAGCAGGTCGGGCAGGGTGGACACCGGGGAGCTGTTTTTT.

The V gene is TRBV7-2, the J gene TRBJ2-3, with 9 bases identical to TRBD2. The CDR3 is 17 amino acids. The V gene's germline CDR1 is SGHTA and CDR2 FQGNSA. The ends lost 2 bases at V and 1 base at J; junction bases unmatched: 7. CDR3 DNA: TGTGCCAGCAGCTTAATAGGTAGCGGGGGACGCACAGATACGCAGTATTTT. Translating gives CASSLIGSGGRTDTQYF.

This clone has just a few counts. J is TRBJ1-2 and V is TRBV4-3; 11 bases agree with TRBD1. The V gene end was trimmed by 0 bases and the J gene end by 4 bases; junction bases not matched to a gene: 7. This CDR3 has 17 residues. Germline lookup yields CDR1 LGHNA and CDR2 YSLEER. As DNA, the CDR3 is TGCGCCAGCAGCCAAGACAGAAGGACAGGGGGCAGCTATGGCTACACCTTC. Translating it yields CASSQDRRTGGSYGYTF.

V gene TRBV10-3 combines with J gene TRBJ2-7; unclear D gene. In germline, CDR1 is ENHRY, CDR2 SYGVKD. The CDR3 sequence is 13 residues long. The V and J ends lost 8 bases and 0 bases respectively, with 11 bases between them. CDR3 protein: CAISRLSSYEQYF. The CDR3 DNA is TGTGCCATCTCTAGGTTGAGCTCCTACGAGCAGTACTTC.